Listed below are T cell receptor beta chains from one sample, sequenced in a study of neurological immune-mediated disorders. Via MiXCR, TCRdb re-called the 5' RACE reads, giving one row per CDR3 protein. Counted here are roughly 43,000 distinct CDR3 sequences, about 1.8% occurring once; the ten biggest clones make up roughly 2%. Source material: PBMCs. These receptors were obtained from a woman between 40 and 55 years old with multiple sclerosis. Both conserved end residues are part of each CDR3. D genes are given only for firm matches. Size values are once, few and many counts, or a class for expanded clones, and some rows have none.

j_gene | abundance | v_gene | len | d_gene | CDR3nt | CDR3aa
TRBJ1-5 | many | TRBV3-1 | 16 | TRBD1 | TGTGCCAGCAGCCAAGGGACAGGGTGGAGCAATCAGCCCCAGCATTTT | CASSQGTGWSNQPQHF
TRBJ2-5 | many | TRBV20-1 | 15 | - | TGCAGTGCCATAGGCTTTCTGGCACACCAAGAGACCCAGTACTTC | CSAIGFLAHQETQYF
TRBJ1-2 | many | TRBV24-1 | 13 | - | TGTGCCACCAGTGCTGAGGGCCCGTATGGCTACACCTTC | CATSAEGPYGYTF
TRBJ1-1 | many | TRBV10-3 | 15 | - | TGTGCCATCAGTGAGTTCGGGGGAGCGAACACTGAAGCTTTCTTT | CAISEFGGANTEAFF
TRBJ2-6 | many | TRBV20-1 | 14 | - | TGCAGTGCTCCACCCACCTCTGGGGCCAACGTCCTGACTTTC | CSAPPTSGANVLTF
TRBJ2-3 | many | TRBV7-2 | 14 | - | TGTGCCAGCAGCCCCCAGGGCCCCACAGATACGCAGTATTTT | CASSPQGPTDTQYF
TRBJ2-2 | many | TRBV20-1 | 12 | - | TGCAGTGCTGGTAGCGACACCGGGGAGCTGTTTTTT | CSAGSDTGELFF
TRBJ1-2 | many | TRBV4-1 | 14 | - | TGCGCCAGCAGCCCAATGGGGGGGAATAATGGCTACACCTTC | CASSPMGGNNGYTF
TRBJ1-2 | many | TRBV5-1 | 15 | - | TGCGCCAGCAGCTTGGAGTCTCGCTTACGGGATGGCTACACCTTC | CASSLESRLRDGYTF
TRBJ1-2 | many | TRBV5-1 | 14 | TRBD1 | TGCGCCAGCAGCTCCGCAGGACAGGACTATGGCTACACCTTC | CASSSAGQDYGYTF
TRBJ2-1 | many | TRBV11-2 | 18 | TRBD2 | TGTGCCAGCAGCTTAGGGCTAGCGGGGGGCTCGATCTACAATGAGCAGTTCTTC | CASSLGLAGGSIYNEQFF
TRBJ1-6 | many | TRBV20-1 | 17 | - | TGCAGTGCTATGACGGGAGCTGGGAGCTCCTATAATTCACCCCTCCACTTT | CSAMTGAGSSYNSPLHF
TRBJ2-2 | many | TRBV20-1 | 14 | - | TGCAGTGCTAGAGATCCAGTTAACACCGGGGAGCTGTTTTTT | CSARDPVNTGELFF
TRBJ2-1 | many | TRBV7-3 | 17 | - | TGTGCCAGCAGCTTAACTGGGACACCGAGCTCCTACAATGAGCAGTTCTTC | CASSLTGTPSSYNEQFF
TRBJ1-1 | many | TRBV4-1 | 16 | TRBD1 | TGCGCCAGCAGCCACCCAGCACGACAGGGTCCGCCTGAAGCTTTCTTT | CASSHPARQGPPEAFF
TRBJ1-2 | - | TRBV2 | 13 | TRBD1 | TGTGCCAGCAGTGATGGGACAGGGAATGGCTACACCTTC | CASSDGTGNGYTF
TRBJ2-2 | many | TRBV3-1 | 14 | TRBD1 | TGTGCCAGCAGCTATGGGACAGGGACCGGGGAGCTGTTTTTT | CASSYGTGTGELFF
TRBJ1-2 | many | TRBV7-2 | 14 | TRBD1 | TGTGCCAGCAGCTTTGACAGGGGGCCCTATGGCTACACCTTC | CASSFDRGPYGYTF
TRBJ2-7 | many | TRBV20-1 | 9 | - | TGCAGTGCTAGACGTCTCCGGAGTTTC | CSARRLRSF
TRBJ1-5 | many | TRBV9 | 16 | - | TGTGCCAGCAGCGTAGGAAGAGGTGATAGCAATCAGCCCCAGCATTTT | CASSVGRGDSNQPQHF
TRBJ1-5 | many | TRBV20-1 | 14 | - | TGCAGTGCTAGAAGGGCAGGGGCTCAACAGCCCCAGCATTTT | CSARRAGAQQPQHF
TRBJ1-1 | many | TRBV20-1 | 14 | - | TGCAGTGCTAGAAATCCGACGGTGAACACTGAAGCTTTCTTT | CSARNPTVNTEAFF
TRBJ1-2 | many | TRBV6-6 | 11 | - | TGTGCCAGCAGTTACGACTATGGCTACACCTTC | CASSYDYGYTF
TRBJ1-1 | many | TRBV7-9 | 12 | - | TGTGCCAGCAGCTTAGAGTACACTGAAGCTTTCTTT | CASSLEYTEAFF
TRBJ2-3 | many | TRBV12-3/TRBV12-4 | 13 | - | TGTGCCAGCATAGAGGGGGAAGGGGATACGCAGTATTTT | CASIEGEGDTQYF
TRBJ2-7 | many | TRBV9 | 15 | - | TGTGCCAGCAGCGTAGCTGCGGGGGCCTCCTACGAGCAGTACTTC | CASSVAAGASYEQYF
TRBJ1-2 | many | TRBV5-1 | 14 | TRBD1 | TGCGCCAGCAGCCGCGGGACAGGGGAAGGAGGCTACACCTTC | CASSRGTGEGGYTF
TRBJ2-3 | many | TRBV3-1 | 18 | - | TGTGCCAGCAGCCAAGGCGAGATGTGGGATCGGGGCACAGATACGCAGTATTTT | CASSQGEMWDRGTDTQYF
TRBJ1-1 | many | TRBV5-1 | 15 | TRBD1 | TGCGCCAGCAGCTTCAGGGACAGGGGGCCCACTGAAGCTTTCTTT | CASSFRDRGPTEAFF
TRBJ1-1 | many | TRBV5-1 | 16 | - | TGCGCCAGCAGATTCCGGGACGCTTGGGCGAACACTGAAGCTTTCTTT | CASRFRDAWANTEAFF
TRBJ2-3 | many | TRBV5-1 | 14 | - | TGCGCCAGCACTCCGAGGGAGGTTGCAGATACGCAGTATTTT | CASTPREVADTQYF